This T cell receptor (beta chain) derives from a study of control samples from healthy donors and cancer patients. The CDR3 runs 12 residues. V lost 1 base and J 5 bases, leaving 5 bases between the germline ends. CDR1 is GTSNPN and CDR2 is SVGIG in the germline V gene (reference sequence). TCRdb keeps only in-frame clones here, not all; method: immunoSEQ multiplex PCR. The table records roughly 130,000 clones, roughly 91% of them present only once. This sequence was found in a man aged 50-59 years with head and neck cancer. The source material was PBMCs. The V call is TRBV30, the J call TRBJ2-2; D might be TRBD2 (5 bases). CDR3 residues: CAWSAGTGELFF. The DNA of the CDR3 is TGTGCCTGGAGTGCGGGAACCGGGGAGCTGTTTTTT. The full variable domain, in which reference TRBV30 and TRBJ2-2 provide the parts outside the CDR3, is SQTIHQWPATLVQPVGSPLSLECTVEGTSNPNLYWYRQAAGRGLQLLFYSVGIGQISSEVPQNLSASRPQDRQFILSSKKLLLSDSGFYLCAWSAGTGELFFGEGSRLTVL.